This T cell receptor (beta chain) was sequenced in a study of blood T cells in healthy people across ages (dated by TCRdb to between 2015 and 2017). With regard to the full study: Template switching captured roughly one uniquely barcoded TCR beta cDNA molecule per two T cells in model experiments. Four age groups were formed from the donors: young (average approximately 16 years), middle-aged (more than 35), aged (about 68) and long-lived (approximately 78). For two donors (one aged 18 to 30 and one aged 80 or older), the study analyzed two additional independent replicas of 1 million unique cDNA reads from the same blood draw. To track age-related changes in TCR beta repertoire diversity, the study relied on deep sequencing normalized with unique cDNA molecular identifiers.

Systemically healthy Caucasian individuals from Russia, over 30 in total and aged about 6 to 90 years, were included as donors. Approximately 9.3 milliliters of peripheral blood were drawn from each donor into EDTA-treated Vacutainer tubes. Ficoll-Paque density-gradient centrifugation was used to isolate PBMCs, with at least 7 million obtained per sample. Total RNA, at least 6 micrograms per sample, was extracted from PBMCs with Trizol reagent. The percentages of naive CD45RAhigh/CD27high T cells were determined by flow cytometry on a PBMC aliquot from every donor. General conclusions and limits of the study: Estimates of total diversity based on one million sequenced T cells were regarded as lower bounds and as underestimates. The percentage of naive T cells measured by flow cytometry correlated strongly with observed TCR beta diversity. Because the CMV infection status of the donors was unknown, age-related changes in expanded clonotypes may potentially have been confounded. Since profiling was done on bulk unsorted PBMCs, naive and antigen-experienced compartments could not be conclusively compared. As age increased, observed TCR beta diversity per million T cells dropped in a roughly linear way, and a significant reduction was already evident by age 40. Compared with the aged group, more naive CD4+ T cells, fewer expanded clones and increased TCR diversity were shown by the long-lived group, suggesting age selection.

Library method: 5' RACE. TCRdb shows the sequencer as Illumina HiSeq 2500. A second PCR of roughly 7 to 11 cycles was performed with a sample-barcoded 5' primer and a J-beta primer mix. Each TCR beta cDNA molecule received a unique molecular identifier from a template-switch 5' adaptor carrying 12 random nucleotides. Each sample yielded at least 3 million CDR3-containing paired-end reads. First-strand cDNA was synthesized from all RNA with the Mint cDNA synthesis kit, primed by a TRBC-specific oligonucleotide. All cDNA was treated with uracil-DNA glycosylase and then went through a first 18-cycle PCR with the universal primers M1SS and BC2_uni_R. Regarding the original processing steps: For normalization, 1 million high-quality reads, each with a distinct molecular identifier, were randomly selected from each sample. Instead of being binned into consensus sequences, reads with shared molecular identifiers were discarded. CDR3 identification, clonotype clustering and error correction used MiTCR with a Q25 quality threshold and the strictest error-elimination algorithm. A nonparametric unseen species model using Euler transformation provided a lower-bound estimate of total TCR beta diversity. The raw public data were reprocessed by TCRdb itself: fastp quality trimming at Q25, MiXCR clonotype calling, in-frame beta chains only. Entries are consolidated by CDR3 protein sequence, retaining the most common genes and DNA. The authors' filters were not applied to this entry. The sample profile shows about 800,000 distinct CDR3 sequences; roughly 25% of them were found once. The leading ten clones occupy roughly 3.5% of the sample.

Notes on this clonotype: Its specific antigen is unknown. Base quality data are lacking; no much larger clone is found one base away.

The CDR3 starts with the cysteine, ends with the phenylalanine, and has 19 residues. The retained sequence is limited to the CDR3, 57 bases, with the frame set at the first base. Germline trimming: 2 bases from V, 0 bases from J; junction bases outside gene matches: 9. CDR1 is given as MNHEY and CDR2 as SVGEGT, both from the germline V gene. These data also formed part of another study, on T cells of mothers and their children. The second paper further reports: Nine systemically healthy Caucasian individuals, comprising three mothers and their six children, were included as donors. cDNA synthesis consumed the entire amount of extracted RNA, loaded at around 1.5 ug RNA in each 15 ul reaction. In the second PCR, sample barcodes and 2-4 random nucleotides were introduced via the M1S primer. Over 8 million TCR beta CDR3 reads came from each mother, compared with some 3 million reads from each child. TCR recombination output is similarly shaped by thymic selection in related and unrelated pairs, with a minor effect exerted by inherited differences. Related mother-child pairs always showed normalized repertoire overlap that was slightly higher than in unrelated mother-child pairs, though the difference was never significant. With a sensitivity of approximately 100 clones per million clonotypes, no persistent microchimeric T cell clones were detected. Deep NGS was used in the study to compare the TCR beta repertoires of mothers and children and to look for features that separate related mother-child pairs from unrelated individuals. On average, the children were about 10 +/- 4 years old, while the mothers were approximately 41 +/- 4 years old. Libraries were sequenced on Illumina HiSeq 2000 with 100+100 nt paired-end reads after adapter ligation with NEBNext reagents. To prevent cross-contamination, the mother and child libraries were prepared a month apart and were sequenced in separate runs. For each donor, between about 450,000 and 2,300,000 distinct TCR beta clonotypes were identified. Naive TCR beta clonotypes were estimated from low-frequency clonotypes matched to each donor's FACS-determined naive share, without sorting.

The chain is assembled from TRBV6-2 or TRBV6-3 and TRBJ2-4, and 11 junction bases match TRBD2. The sequenced material came from blood. This TCR derives from a boy aged 10-17 years in good health. The DNA sequence is as follows: TGTGCCAGCAGTTACGCACTAGCGGGAGAGGCCTTAGCCAAAAACATTCAGTACTTC. It translates as CASSYALAGEALAKNIQYF.